These T cell receptor beta chains were read from a single sample in a study of identical twins. TCRdb reanalysed the 5' RACE reads using MiXCR and keeps one entry per CDR3 protein. The repertoire holds 500,000 to 600,000 distinct CDR3 sequences, 22% seen once, with 0.75% to 0.95% in the top ten. Another study also made use of these data, one on T cells expressing NK-cell markers.

Sequencing used CD4+ T cells sorted from blood. These TCRs come from a woman between 18 and 30 years old in good health. Each CDR3 is given with its conserved first and last residue. Each record gives: J gene, V gene, clone size, D gene, CDR3 DNA, CDR3 protein. The D gene is left open where the match is weak. The size entry is marked missing in some rows and otherwise reads once, few, many or a size class.

TRBJ2-2,TRBV2,-,-,TGTACCATCAGTTTCAGAAACCGGGGGATCCTACGTACCGGGGAGCTGTTTTTT,CTISFRNRGILRTGELFF
TRBJ2-1,TRBV11-2,-,-,TGTGCCAGCAGCTTAGGTAGCCTCAGGAGTGAGCAGTTCTTC,CASSLGSLRSEQFF
TRBJ2-1,TRBV28,few,TRBD2,TGTGCCAGCAGTTGGTTCGGGAGGACCTACAATGAGCAGTTCTTC,CASSWFGRTYNEQFF
TRBJ2-3,TRBV20-1,few,-,TGCAGTGCTATTAGCGAGTACACAGATACGCAGTATTTT,CSAISEYTDTQYF
TRBJ1-6,TRBV4-3,-,TRBD1,TGCGCCAGCAGCCAAATTAGGACAGGGGGCTCACCCCTCCACTTT,CASSQIRTGGSPLHF
TRBJ2-1,TRBV11-2,-,TRBD2,TGTGCCAGCAGCCGCAATGATGGACTAGCGGGGCCTAGGAGCTCCTACAATGAGCAGTTCTTC,CASSRNDGLAGPRSSYNEQFF
TRBJ2-3,TRBV4-2,many,-,TGTGCCAGCAGCCAAGGGGGGGGCACAGATACGCAGTATTTT,CASSQGGGTDTQYF
TRBJ2-1,TRBV18,-,TRBD2,TGTGCCAGCTCAGGGACTAGCGGGAAGTTTGAGCAGTTCTTC,CASSGTSGKFEQFF
TRBJ2-5,TRBV29-1,-,TRBD1,TGCAGCGTTGAGCGACAGGGCCTTGGGACCCAGTACTTC,CSVERQGLGTQYF
TRBJ1-1,TRBV25-1,few,-,TGTGCCAGCAGTGAATCCGCCGGGACCCTCAACACTGAAGCTTTCTTT,CASSESAGTLNTEAFF
TRBJ1-3,TRBV12-3/TRBV12-4,-,-,TGTGCCAGCAGTTTTTGGGTCTCTGGAAACACCATATATTTT,CASSFWVSGNTIYF
TRBJ1-2,TRBV20-1,few,TRBD1,TGCAGTGCTCCCAGGACAGGGTTTGGAGATGGCTACACCTTC,CSAPRTGFGDGYTF
TRBJ2-5,TRBV18,-,-,TGTGCCAGCTCACCGGTGCAGCTTCAAGAGACCCAGTACTTC,CASSPVQLQETQYF
TRBJ2-1,TRBV7-2,-,-,TGTGCCAGCAGCTTAGTCCGGGGTCTGAATGAGCAGTTCTTC,CASSLVRGLNEQFF